A selection of T cell receptor beta chains follows, all from one sample in a study of cytomegalovirus exposure and HLA in healthy donors. TCRdb keeps only in-frame clones here, not all; method: immunoSEQ multiplex PCR. The sample has some 190,000 clones, about 83% seen once; the top ten hold about 2.6%. Sequenced sample: PBMCs. The receptors were gathered from a female donor in good health and CMV-seronegative. CDR3s include the opening cysteine and the closing phenylalanine or tryptophan. D genes are given only for firm matches. Clone size is stated in some rows and not others, as once, few, many or a class when expanded.

j_call v_call clone_size d_call cdr3_aa cdr3_nt
TRBJ2-7 TRBV19 - - CASSMSDITYEQYF TGTGCCAGTAGTATGTCGGACATTACCTACGAGCAGTACTTC
TRBJ1-4 TRBV11-3 - - CASSPGREREKLFF TGTGCCAGCAGCCCCGGCCGTGAGAGGGAAAAACTGTTTTTT
TRBJ2-1 TRBV4-1 - - CASSIQGSDNEQFF TGCGCCAGCAGCATACAGGGTTCCGACAATGAGCAGTTCTTC
TRBJ1-3 TRBV5-1 - - CASSLVGQLSGNTIYF TGCGCCAGCAGCTTGGTTGGACAGCTCTCTGGAAACACCATATATTTT
TRBJ1-5 TRBV29-1 - - CSARGGQGSNQPQHF TGCAGCGCTAGGGGGGGGCAAGGGAGCAATCAGCCCCAGCATTTT
TRBJ1-1 TRBV11-3 - TRBD1 CASSPTGGRHTEAFF TGTGCCAGCAGCCCGACAGGGGGACGGCACACTGAAGCTTTCTTT
TRBJ1-3 TRBV2 - - CATETAVSGNTIYF TGTGCCACCGAGACAGCTGTCTCTGGAAACACCATATATTTT
TRBJ2-7 TRBV4-3 - TRBD1 CASSQEGTGGYEQYF TGCGCCAGCAGCCAAGAAGGGACAGGCGGCTACGAGCAGTACTTC
TRBJ1-4 TRBV2 - - CASSAGVGEKLFF TGTGCCAGCAGCGCCGGGGTAGGCGAAAAACTGTTTTTT
TRBJ2-2 TRBV7-9 - TRBD1 CASSWDRADGELFF TGTGCCAGCAGCTGGGACAGGGCGGACGGGGAGCTGTTTTTT
TRBJ1-1 TRBV29-1 - TRBD1 CSVRTGNTEAFF TGCAGCGTAAGGACAGGGAACACTGAAGCTTTCTTT
TRBJ1-4 TRBV18 once TRBD1 CASSPGQETNEKLFF TGTGCCAGCTCACCTGGACAGGAGACTAATGAAAAACTGTTTTTT
TRBJ2-5 TRBV11-1 once TRBD2 CASSFGGTSVGLQYF TGTGCCAGCAGCTTCGGGGGGACTAGCGTAGGTCTGCAGTACTTC
TRBJ2-1 TRBV5-1 - TRBD2 CASSLGPGGGYNEQFF TGCGCCAGCAGCTTGGGTCCCGGGGGGGGATACAATGAGCAGTTCTTC
TRBJ2-5 TRBV5-4 - TRBD2 CASSPGGTEETQYF TGTGCCAGCAGCCCGGGAGGGACGGAAGAGACCCAGTACTTC
TRBJ1-1 TRBV11-3 - - CASSLSGPNTEAFF TGTGCCAGCAGCTTATCAGGGCCGAACACTGAAGCTTTCTTT
TRBJ2-5 TRBV7-2 - TRBD2 CASSPSGGLQETQYF TGTGCCAGCAGCCCCAGCGGGGGGCTACAAGAGACCCAGTACTTC
TRBJ1-1 TRBV18 - - CASSPGRGSEAFF TGTGCCAGCTCACCGGGCAGGGGTAGCGAAGCTTTCTTT
TRBJ1-5 TRBV2 few TRBD1 CASSEGGTGYQPQHF TGTGCCAGCAGTGAAGGGGGGACAGGTTATCAGCCCCAGCATTTT
TRBJ2-1 TRBV4-2 few TRBD2 CASSQDTSGGYNEQFF TGTGCCAGCAGCCAAGACACTAGCGGGGGTTACAATGAGCAGTTCTTC
TRBJ1-1 TRBV29-1 few TRBD1 CSAREQGGMWSTEAFF TGCAGCGCAAGAGAACAGGGGGGGATGTGGAGCACTGAAGCTTTCTTT
TRBJ1-5 TRBV6-5 - - CASRVSRLIPQPQHF TGTGCCAGCCGGGTCTCTAGGCTGATCCCCCAGCCCCAGCATTTT
TRBJ2-7 TRBV5-8 - TRBD2 CASSLARGSSAVGQYF TGTGCCAGCAGCTTGGCGCGGGGGAGTAGCGCCGTGGGGCAGTACTTC
TRBJ1-1 TRBV18 - - CASSAYRDLNTEAFF TGTGCCAGCTCAGCCTACAGGGACCTTAACACTGAAGCTTTCTTT
TRBJ2-7 TRBV27 - - CASSFHLPGLSSYEQYF TGTGCCAGCAGTTTTCATTTACCGGGACTTAGCTCCTACGAGCAGTACTTC
TRBJ2-5 TRBV4-3 - TRBD2 CASSQDGTSGLWEQYF TGCGCCAGCAGCCAAGATGGGACTAGCGGGCTGTGGGAGCAGTACTTC
TRBJ1-4 TRBV5-1 - TRBD1 CASSFNRGLEEKLFF TGCGCCAGCAGCTTCAACAGGGGGCTGGAGGAAAAACTGTTTTTT
TRBJ1-6 TRBV5-1 - TRBD1 CASSTGTGGGNSPLHF TGCGCCAGCAGTACCGGGACAGGGGGAGGAAATTCACCCCTCCACTTT
TRBJ1-3 TRBV6-1 - TRBD1 CASVTGISSGNTIYF TGTGCCAGCGTGACAGGGATAAGCTCTGGAAACACCATATATTTT
TRBJ1-1 TRBV15 - - CATREGMNTEAFF TGTGCCACCAGGGAGGGGATGAACACTGAAGCTTTCTTT
TRBJ2-7 TRBV18 - TRBD1 CASSGTGITYEQYF TGTGCCAGCTCAGGGACAGGGATCACCTACGAGCAGTACTTC
TRBJ1-5 TRBV7-9 - - CSSSPIGYQPQHF TGTTCCAGCAGCCCAATCGGGTATCAGCCCCAGCATTTT
TRBJ1-1 TRBV9 - - CASSSHPTENTEAFF TGTGCCAGCAGCTCCCACCCAACAGAGAACACTGAAGCTTTCTTT
TRBJ1-2 TRBV6-1 - - CASSLQGNSNYGYTF TGTGCCAGCAGCCTACAGGGAAATTCTAACTATGGCTACACCTTC
TRBJ1-4 TRBV2 - TRBD1 CASTQTGAQEKLFF TGTGCCAGCACCCAGACAGGGGCACAGGAAAAACTGTTTTTT
TRBJ2-7 TRBV2 - TRBD1 CASQGEIYEQYF TGTGCCAGCCAGGGGGAAATCTACGAGCAGTACTTC
TRBJ2-7 TRBV6-5 - TRBD1 CASRRGQGAYEQYF TGTGCCAGCAGACGGGGACAGGGGGCCTACGAGCAGTACTTC
TRBJ2-7 TRBV28 - TRBD1 CASSAPTGSVYEQYF TGTGCCAGCAGTGCCCCGACAGGGTCCGTCTACGAGCAGTACTTC
TRBJ2-7 TRBV5-1 - TRBD1 CASSRRPDRVGGKGYEQYF TGCGCCAGCAGCCGACGACCCGACAGGGTGGGCGGAAAGGGGTACGAGCAGTACTTC
TRBJ2-3 TRBV2 - TRBD2 CASSVSGTGTDTQYF TGTGCCAGCAGTGTAAGCGGGACTGGCACAGATACGCAGTATTTT
TRBJ2-1 TRBV5-4 - TRBD1 CASSGLQGDGEQFF TGTGCCAGCAGCGGACTACAGGGGGACGGTGAGCAGTTCTTC
TRBJ2-5 TRBV7-9 few TRBD1 CASTNQGVPSKETQYF TGTGCCAGCACGAATCAGGGGGTTCCGTCCAAAGAGACCCAGTACTTC
TRBJ1-5 TRBV2 - - CASSDTGTGQPQHF TGTGCCAGCAGCGATACAGGTACTGGTCAGCCCCAGCATTTT
TRBJ1-1 TRBV7-9 - - CASSLDSHTEAFF TGTGCCAGCAGCTTGGACAGCCACACTGAAGCTTTCTTT